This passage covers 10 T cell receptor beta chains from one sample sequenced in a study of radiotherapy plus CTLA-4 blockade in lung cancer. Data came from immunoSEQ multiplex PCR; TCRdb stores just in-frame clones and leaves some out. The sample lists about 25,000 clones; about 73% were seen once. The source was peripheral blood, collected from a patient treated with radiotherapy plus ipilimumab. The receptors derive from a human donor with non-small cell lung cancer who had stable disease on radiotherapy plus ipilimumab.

This CDR3 is CASSLVTRTSGGPYEQYF. The CDR3 nucleotides are TGTGCCAGCAGCTTAGTGACCAGGACTAGCGGGGGACCCTACGAGCAGTACTTC. The genes are TRBV7-6 and TRBJ2-7; 13 nucleotides line up with TRBD2. The V gene's germline CDR1 is SGHVS and CDR2 FNYEAQ. V gave up 1 base and J gave up 2 bases; unmatched junction bases: 8. This CDR3 is 18 amino acids long.

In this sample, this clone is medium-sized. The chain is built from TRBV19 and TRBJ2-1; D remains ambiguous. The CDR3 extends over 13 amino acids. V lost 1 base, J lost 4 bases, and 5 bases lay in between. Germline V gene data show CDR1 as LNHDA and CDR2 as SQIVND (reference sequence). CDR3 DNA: TGTGCCAGTAGTATAGGTCTATACAATGAGCAGTTCTTC. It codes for CASSIGLYNEQFF.

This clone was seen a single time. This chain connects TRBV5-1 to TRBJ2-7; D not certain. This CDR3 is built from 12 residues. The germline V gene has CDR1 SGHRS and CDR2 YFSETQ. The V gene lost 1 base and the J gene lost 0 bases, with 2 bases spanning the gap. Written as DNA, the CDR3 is TGCGCCAGCAGCTTGCCCTCCTACGAGCAGTACTTC. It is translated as CASSLPSYEQYF.

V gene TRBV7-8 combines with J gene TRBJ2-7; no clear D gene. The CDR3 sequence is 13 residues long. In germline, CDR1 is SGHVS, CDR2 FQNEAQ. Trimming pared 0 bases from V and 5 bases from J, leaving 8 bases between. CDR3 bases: TGTGCCAGCAGCTTAGCTGGGTCTAACGAGCAGTACTTC. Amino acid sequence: CASSLAGSNEQYF. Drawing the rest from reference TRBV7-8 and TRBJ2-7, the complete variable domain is GAGVSQSPRYKVAKRGQDVALRCDPISGHVSLFWYQQALGQGPEFLTYFQNEAQLDKSGLPSDRFFAERPEGSVSTLKIQRTQQEDSAVYLCASSLAGSNEQYFGPGTRLTVT.

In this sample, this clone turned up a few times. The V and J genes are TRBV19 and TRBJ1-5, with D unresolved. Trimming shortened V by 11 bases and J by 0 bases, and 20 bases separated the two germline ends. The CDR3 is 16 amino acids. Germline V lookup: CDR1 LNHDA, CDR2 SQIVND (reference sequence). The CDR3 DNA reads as TGTGCCTCCGACCGGTGGGTTAGGGATAGCAATCAGCCCCAGCATTTT. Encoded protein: CASDRWVRDSNQPQHF.

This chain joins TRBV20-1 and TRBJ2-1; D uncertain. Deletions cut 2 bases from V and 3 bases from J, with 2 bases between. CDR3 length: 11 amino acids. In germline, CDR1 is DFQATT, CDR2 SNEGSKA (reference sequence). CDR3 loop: CSARLYNEQFF. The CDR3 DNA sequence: TGCAGTGCTAGACTCTACAATGAGCAGTTCTTC.

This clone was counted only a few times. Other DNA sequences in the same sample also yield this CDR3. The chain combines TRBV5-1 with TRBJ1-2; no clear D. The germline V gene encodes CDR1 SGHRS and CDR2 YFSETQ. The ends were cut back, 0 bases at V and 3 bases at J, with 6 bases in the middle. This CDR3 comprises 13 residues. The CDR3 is CASSLAGDYGYTF. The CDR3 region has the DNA TGCGCCAGCAGCTTGGCGGGAGACTATGGCTACACCTTC.

The CDR3 is CASSRLDRALDTQYF. In nucleotides, the CDR3 is TGTGCCAGCAGCCGCCTCGATAGGGCCCTAGATACGCAGTATTTT. The V gene is TRBV13, the J gene TRBJ2-3, with D unclear. Looked up from germline, CDR1 is PRHDT and CDR2 is FYEKMQ (reference sequence). CDR3 length equals 15 residues. V shed 5 bases and J shed 5 bases, with 17 bases lying between them.

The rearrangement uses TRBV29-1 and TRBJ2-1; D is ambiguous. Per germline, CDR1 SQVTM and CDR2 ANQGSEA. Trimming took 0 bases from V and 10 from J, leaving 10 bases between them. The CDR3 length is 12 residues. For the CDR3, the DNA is TGCAGCGTTGAAGATGGAACACAGGAGCAGTTCTTC. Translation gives CSVEDGTQEQFF.

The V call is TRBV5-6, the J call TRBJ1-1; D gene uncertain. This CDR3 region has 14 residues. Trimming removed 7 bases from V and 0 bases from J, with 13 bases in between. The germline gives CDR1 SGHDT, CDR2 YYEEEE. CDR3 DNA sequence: TGTGCCAGCGGAAAACAGCGCTTGAACACTGAAGCTTTCTTT. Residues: CASGKQRLNTEAFF.